Following are 11 T cell receptor beta chains from one sample sequenced in a study of blood T cell repertoires in COVID-19. Some clones are missing from TCRdb's copy, which holds only in-frame ones; the method was immunoSEQ multiplex PCR. The sample lists 200,000 to 250,000 clones; approximately 80% were seen once. Sequencing was done on a sample of peripheral blood. The receptors were gathered from a woman aged 18-30 years with acute or convalescent COVID-19.

This clone was seen just once. V usage is TRBV28 and J usage is TRBJ2-7; D unclear. Germline V gives CDR1 MDHEN, CDR2 SYDVKM. The CDR3 runs to 12 residues. The V end lost 5 bases, the J end lost 4 bases, and 9 bases lay between the germline ends. The chain's CDR3 is CASSPYSYEQYF. CDR3 DNA: TGTGCCAGCAGTCCATACAGTTACGAGCAGTACTTC.

The rearrangement uses TRBV15 and TRBJ1-6, with D possibly TRBD1 on 6 matching bases. CDR1 is LNHNV and CDR2 is YYDKDF in the germline V gene (reference sequence). The CDR3 consists of 15 residues. Trimming removed 1 base from V and 8 bases from J, with 12 bases in between. CDR3 bases: TGTGCCACCAGCAGAGTTGGGAGGGGGGATTCACCCCTCCACTTT. This gives the protein CATSRVGRGDSPLHF.

In this sample, this clone turned up a few times. The V call is TRBV12-3 or TRBV12-4, the J call TRBJ1-1; possible D gene TRBD1, 6 bases. The CDR3 totals 13 residues. V was clipped by 5 bases and J by 0 bases, with 7 bases between them. The CDR3 DNA follows: TGTGCCAGCAGTGGGACATTGAACACTGAAGCTTTCTTT. This gives the protein CASSGTLNTEAFF.

The chain employs TRBV3-1 (or the pseudogene TRBV3-2) and TRBJ1-2, with 9 bases identical to TRBD1. The CDR3 runs 15 residues. V was clipped by 0 bases and J by 8 bases; unmatched bases: 7. CDR1 and CDR2 from the germline V gene are LGHDT and YNNKEL (reference sequence). CDR3 in DNA: TGTGCCAGCAGCCAAGATCGGGGACAGGGTGGCGGCTACACCTTC. Translating gives CASSQDRGQGGGYTF.

This sequence joins TRBV6-1 and TRBJ2-7; tentative D call: TRBD2 (5 bases). V was pared by 1 base and J by 3 bases, with 10 bases between. The CDR3 loop spans 14 amino acids. The V gene's germline CDR1 is MNHNS and CDR2 SASEGT. The CDR3: CASSEGPEGYEQYF. CDR3 bases: TGTGCCAGCAGTGAAGGTCCTGAGGGCTACGAGCAGTACTTC.

The V call is TRBV14, the J call TRBJ2-5; TRBD2 might be the D (6 bases). CDR1 is SGHDN, CDR2 FVKESK, per germline. The CDR3 has 14 residues. V gave up 1 base and J gave up 5 bases, with 11 bases separating them. The CDR3 region is CASSQVAGRETQYF. Here the CDR3 DNA reads TGTGCCAGCAGCCAAGTCGCAGGGAGGGAGACCCAGTACTTC.

A few counts support this clone. The chain recombines TRBV2 with TRBJ2-7, with a tentative D call TRBD1 (5 bases). Germline lookup yields CDR1 SNHLY and CDR2 FYNNEI. Trimming stripped 4 bases from V and 4 bases from J, with 8 bases between. This CDR3 region has 12 residues. CDR3 protein: CASSAHRYEQYF. CDR3 sequence (DNA): TGTGCCAGCAGTGCACACAGGTACGAGCAGTACTTC.

The gene calls are TRBV27 and TRBJ1-2; the match to TRBD1 covers 9 bases. Looked up from germline, CDR1 is MNHEY and CDR2 is SMNVEV (reference sequence). Trimming took 6 bases from V and 7 from J; bases not matched to a gene: 12. The CDR3 is 15 residues long. Here the CDR3 reads CASRELQGAPGGYTF. In nucleotides, the CDR3 is TGTGCCAGCAGAGAATTACAGGGGGCTCCTGGTGGCTACACCTTC.

This clone was observed a few times. This rearrangement joins TRBV7-9 to TRBJ2-1; tentative D call: TRBD1 (5 bases). This CDR3 contains 11 residues. Germline V gene sequence: CDR1 SEHNR, CDR2 FQNEAQ (reference sequence). Deletions cut 1 base from V and 10 bases from J, with 5 bases between. CDR3 nucleotide sequence: TGTGCCAGCAGCTTAGAGGGGGAGCAGTTCTTC. Its protein is CASSLEGEQFF.

This chain joins TRBV27 and TRBJ2-7, with 10 bases identical to TRBD2. V lost 5 bases and J lost 0; bases outside the gene matches: 4. This CDR3 is 15 amino acids long. Germline assignment: CDR1 MNHEY and CDR2 SMNVEV (reference sequence). CDR3 in amino acids: CASSPGLADSYEQYF. Here the CDR3 DNA reads TGTGCCAGCAGTCCAGGACTAGCGGACTCCTACGAGCAGTACTTC.

This clone occurred once. The chain employs TRBV20-1 and TRBJ1-5; D is possibly TRBD1 (5 bases). Trimming took off 3 bases at V and 5 bases at J, with 14 bases between the two ends. The germline gives CDR1 DFQATT, CDR2 SNEGSKA (reference sequence). CDR3 size: 14 residues. For the CDR3, the DNA is TGCAGTGCTAGTGGCAGGGAACCCCATCAGCCCCAGCATTTT. It yields the protein CSASGREPHQPQHF.